This TCR beta chain was captured by sequencing in a study of patients and donors after allogeneic stem cell transplantation. CDR1 and CDR2 (germline): SGHDT, YYEEEE. V lost 5 bases and J 8 bases, leaving 17 bases between the germline ends. The CDR3 contains 14 residues. A few counts support this clonotype. TCRdb independently ran MiXCR on the RT-PCR reads; one entry per CDR3 protein. The table shows hundreds of thousands of distinct CDR3 sequences, with roughly 17% occurring only once. The clonotype was recovered from a human donor who was either an allogeneic HSCT recipient or a stem cell or donor lymphocyte infusion donor (not recorded which). It is not recorded whose cells these are; they may come from a transplant donor. This chain connects TRBV5-6 to TRBJ2-1; D tentatively reads TRBD1 or TRBD2 (5 bases each). The sequenced sample consisted of blood, either unsorted or a sorted T cell fraction (not recorded which). In nucleotides, the CDR3 is TGTGCCAGCAGACGGATGGGGGTTACATATGAGCAGTTCTTC. This gives the protein CASRRMGVTYEQFF. Full variable domain (missing parts from reference TRBV5-6 and TRBJ2-1): DAGVTQSPTHLIKTRGQQVTLRCSPKSGHDTVSWYQQALGQGPQFIFQYYEEEERQRGNFPDRFSGHQFPNYSSELNVNALLLGDSALYLCASRRMGVTYEQFFGPGTRLTVL.